The entry that follows covers one T cell receptor (beta chain) sequence. From the RT-PCR reads, TCRdb called clonotypes with MiXCR, one entry per CDR3 protein. The data show about 680,000 distinct CDR3 sequences, over 12% seen once. The CDR3 length is 16 residues. In germline, CDR1 is SGHRS, CDR2 YFSETQ. Trimming took 3 bases from V and 2 from J; bases not matched to a gene: 7. Sample: memory CD4+ T cells from blood. This clonotype originated in a female donor in good health, serving as a healthy control. V usage is TRBV5-1 and J usage is TRBJ2-1; TRBD2 aligns across 8 bases. CDR3: CASSSGTRTPYNEQFF. The CDR3 coding sequence is TGCGCCAGCAGCTCCGGGACTAGAACCCCCTACAATGAGCAGTTCTTC.